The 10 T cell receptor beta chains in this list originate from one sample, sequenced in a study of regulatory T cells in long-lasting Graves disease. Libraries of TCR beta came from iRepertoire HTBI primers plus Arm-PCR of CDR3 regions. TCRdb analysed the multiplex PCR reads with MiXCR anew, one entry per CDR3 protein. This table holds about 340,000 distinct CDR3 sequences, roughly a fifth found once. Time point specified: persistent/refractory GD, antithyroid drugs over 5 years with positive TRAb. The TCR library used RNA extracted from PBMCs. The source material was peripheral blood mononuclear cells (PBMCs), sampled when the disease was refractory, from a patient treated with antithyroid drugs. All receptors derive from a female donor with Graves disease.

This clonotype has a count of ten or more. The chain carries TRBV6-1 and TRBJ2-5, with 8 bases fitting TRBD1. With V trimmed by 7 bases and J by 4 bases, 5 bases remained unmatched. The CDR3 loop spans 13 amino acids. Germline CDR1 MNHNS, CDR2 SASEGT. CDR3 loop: CASTATGGETQYF. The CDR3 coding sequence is TGTGCCAGCACCGCAACAGGGGGAGAGACCCAGTACTTC.

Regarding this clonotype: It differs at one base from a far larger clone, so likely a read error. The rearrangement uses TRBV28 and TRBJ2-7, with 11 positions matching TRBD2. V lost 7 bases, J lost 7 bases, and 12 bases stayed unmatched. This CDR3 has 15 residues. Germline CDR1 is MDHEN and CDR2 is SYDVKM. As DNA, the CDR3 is TGTGCCAGCACCACTAGCGGGAGTCGCTACAATGAGCAGTACTTC. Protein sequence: CASTTSGSRYNEQYF.

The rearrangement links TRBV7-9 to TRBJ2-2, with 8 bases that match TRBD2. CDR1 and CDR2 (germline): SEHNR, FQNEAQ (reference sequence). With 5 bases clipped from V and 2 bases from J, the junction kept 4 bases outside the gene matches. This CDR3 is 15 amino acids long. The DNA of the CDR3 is TGTGCCAGCAGCATCGGACTAGCCAACACCGGGGAGCTGTTTTTT. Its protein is CASSIGLANTGELFF.

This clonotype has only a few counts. CDR3 amino acids: CASSLALVRKSSYEQYF. DNA of the CDR3: TGTGCCAGCAGCTTAGCGTTAGTCAGGAAAAGCTCCTACGAGCAGTACTTC. The chain carries TRBV7-9 and TRBJ2-7; D gene unclear. V was clipped by 0 bases and J by 0 bases, with 15 bases between them. CDR1 is SEHNR, CDR2 FQNEAQ, per germline (reference sequence). CDR3 size: 17 residues.

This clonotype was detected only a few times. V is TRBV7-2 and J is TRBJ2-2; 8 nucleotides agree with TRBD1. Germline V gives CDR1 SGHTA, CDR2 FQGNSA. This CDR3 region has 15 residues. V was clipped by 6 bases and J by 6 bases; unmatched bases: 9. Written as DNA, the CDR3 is TGTGCCAGCAGAGAAGCCGGGACAGGTCCCGGGGAGCTGTTTTTT. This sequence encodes CASREAGTGPGELFF.

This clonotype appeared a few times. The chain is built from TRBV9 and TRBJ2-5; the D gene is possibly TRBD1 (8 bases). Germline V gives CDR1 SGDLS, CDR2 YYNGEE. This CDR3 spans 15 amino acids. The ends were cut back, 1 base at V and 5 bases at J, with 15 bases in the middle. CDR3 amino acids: CASSVWTGRGETQYF. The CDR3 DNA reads TGTGCCAGCAGCGTATGGACAGGGCGGGGGGAGACCCAGTACTTC.

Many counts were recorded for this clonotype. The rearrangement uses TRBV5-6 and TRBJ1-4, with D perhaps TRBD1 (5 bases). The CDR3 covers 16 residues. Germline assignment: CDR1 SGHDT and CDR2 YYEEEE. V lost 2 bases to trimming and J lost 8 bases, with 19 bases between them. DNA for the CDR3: TGTGCCAGCAGCTTCTTCCAACCGGGACTGATAGAAAAACTGTTTTTT. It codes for CASSFFQPGLIEKLFF.

The CDR3 nucleotides are TGTGCCAGTAGCGGGACAGGAATCTCTGGAAACACCATATATTTT. Amino acids: CASSGTGISGNTIYF. The genes are TRBV19 and TRBJ1-3; TRBD1 matches 8 bases. Germline CDR1 and CDR2: LNHDA and SQIVND (reference sequence). The CDR3 extends over 15 amino acids. The trim removed 6 bases at V and 0 bases at J, leaving 4 bases unmatched.

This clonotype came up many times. The CDR3 reads CASSLSRQGAGYEQYF. The CDR3 DNA sequence: TGTGCCAGCAGTTTATCCAGACAGGGGGCAGGGTACGAGCAGTACTTC. This chain links TRBV27 with TRBJ2-7; 10 bases fit TRBD1. Germline loops: CDR1 MNHEY, CDR2 SMNVEV (reference sequence). Trimming removed 0 bases from V and 4 bases from J; junction bases left unmatched: 6. The CDR3 is made up of 16 amino acids.

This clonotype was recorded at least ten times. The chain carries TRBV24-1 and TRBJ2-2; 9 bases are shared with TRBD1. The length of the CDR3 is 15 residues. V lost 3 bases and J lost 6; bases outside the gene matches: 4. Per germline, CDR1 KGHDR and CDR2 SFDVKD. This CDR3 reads CATSDTGTGSGELFF. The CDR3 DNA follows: TGTGCCACCAGTGATACCGGGACAGGGTCCGGGGAGCTGTTTTTT.